This TCR beta chain was found in a study of T cell changes during pregnancy in multiple sclerosis. The protocol was immunoSEQ multiplex PCR, while the TCRdb copy is restricted to in-frame clones and leaves out a portion. The profile shows 15,000 or so clones, roughly 93% of them singletons. This CDR3 is 15 amino acids long. The V gene's germline CDR1 is LGHNA and CDR2 YSLEER. Trimming removed 4 bases from V and 2 bases from J; junction bases left unmatched: 8. This specimen consisted of peripheral blood, obtained in the second trimester of pregnancy. V is TRBV4-3 and J is TRBJ2-7; 7 positions agree with TRBD2. The TCR was taken from a female donor in good health, enrolled as a control in a pregnancy study. CDR3 residues: CASSLTTSLAYEQYF. The CDR3 DNA sequence: TGCGCCAGCAGCCTTACGACTAGCTTGGCCTACGAGCAGTACTTC.